The 5 T cell receptor beta chains listed next were all sequenced from one sample in a study of blood T cell repertoires in COVID-19. Only in-frame clones appear in the TCRdb table, and some are missing; sequencing was by immunoSEQ multiplex PCR. The sample holds some 290,000 clones, 85% to 90% seen once. The sequenced sample consisted of PBMCs or T cells enriched from blood (not recorded which). These receptors were collected from a woman aged 25 to 39 who had recovered from COVID-19.

The genes are TRBV5-5 and TRBJ2-2, with D maybe TRBD2 (5 bases). The CDR3 totals 15 residues. Germline CDR1 is SGHKS and CDR2 is YYEKEE (reference sequence). V dropped 2 bases and J dropped 1 base, with 9 bases sitting between them. For the CDR3, the DNA is TGTGCCAGCAGCTTAGGACTGGGGAACACCGGGGAGCTGTTTTTT. It encodes CASSLGLGNTGELFF.

The J gene is TRBJ2-3, the V gene TRBV29-1; 7 nucleotides align to TRBD2. V shed 3 bases and J 1 base; nucleotides not matched to a gene: 4. CDR1 and CDR2 (germline): SQVTM, ANQGSEA. The CDR3 runs to 14 residues. CDR3 in amino acids: CSVELAARTDTQYF. The CDR3 bases are TGCAGCGTTGAGCTAGCGGCGCGCACAGATACGCAGTATTTT.

The V call is TRBV4-1, the J call TRBJ2-2; D is undetermined. Germline values: CDR1 MGHRA, CDR2 YSYEKL. The V end lost 4 bases, the J end lost 8 bases, and 17 bases lay between the germline ends. There are 15 residues in the CDR3. The CDR3: CASSPLNDRQGELFF. CDR3 DNA: TGCGCCAGCAGCCCCCTGAATGACCGACAAGGGGAGCTGTTTTTT.

The rearrangement links TRBV27 to TRBJ1-1, with D uncertain. The germline gives CDR1 MNHEY, CDR2 SMNVEV (reference sequence). This CDR3 is built from 15 residues. V lost 3 bases to trimming and J lost 3 bases, with 14 bases between them. This CDR3 is CASSFGPRGHTEAFF. In DNA, the CDR3 is TGTGCCAGCAGTTTCGGGCCTCGCGGGCACACTGAAGCTTTCTTT.

The chain is built from TRBV19 and TRBJ1-5; D is perhaps TRBD1 (5 bases). This CDR3 is 15 amino acids long. V lost 4 bases, J lost 7 bases, and 17 bases lay in between. Looked up from germline, CDR1 is LNHDA and CDR2 is SQIVND (reference sequence). The CDR3 DNA reads as TGTGCCAGTAGTACTCTAAGGTCAGGGAACCAGCCCCAGCATTTT. Translated, it gives CASSTLRSGNQPQHF.